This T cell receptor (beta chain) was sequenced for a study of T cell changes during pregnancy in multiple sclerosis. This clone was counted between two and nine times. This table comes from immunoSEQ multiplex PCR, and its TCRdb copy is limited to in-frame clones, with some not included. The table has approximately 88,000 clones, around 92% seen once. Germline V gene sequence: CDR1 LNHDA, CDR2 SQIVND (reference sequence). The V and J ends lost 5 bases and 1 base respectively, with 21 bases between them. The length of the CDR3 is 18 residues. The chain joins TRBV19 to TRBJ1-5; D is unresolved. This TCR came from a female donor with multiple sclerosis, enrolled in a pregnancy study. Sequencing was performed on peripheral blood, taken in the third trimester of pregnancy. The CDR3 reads CASSFPSQHGTSNQPQHF. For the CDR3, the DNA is TGTGCCAGTAGTTTCCCCTCCCAACATGGCACGAGCAATCAGCCCCAGCATTTT.